This T cell receptor beta chain is from a study of cytomegalovirus exposure and HLA in healthy donors. Trimming cost V 5 bases and J 0 bases, with 11 bases left between them. The length of the CDR3 is 14 residues. Germline V gives CDR1 SGHVS, CDR2 FNYEAQ. The PCR made use of 60 Vbeta and 13 Jbeta primers. Profiled with immunoSEQ multiplex PCR; TCRdb holds only in-frame clones, not every one. This table has tens of thousands of clones, approximately 78% appearing once. Each of the donors was a healthy bone marrow donor. This clone was picked up a small number of times. The sequence derives from a human donor in good health. The sample comprised PBMCs. The rearrangement links TRBV7-6 to TRBJ2-7; D not certain. The CDR3 nucleotides are TGTGCCAGCAGCGAACGACAAGACTCCTACGAGCAGTACTTC. Protein sequence: CASSERQDSYEQYF.